The rows below give T cell receptor beta chains drawn from one sample of a study of T cell repertoires in cytomegalovirus infection. TCRdb independently ran MiXCR on the reads; one entry per CDR3 protein. This sample has hundreds of thousands of distinct CDR3 sequences, with 20% to 30% found just once. Sequencing was done on a sample of CD8+ T cells from PBMCs. These receptors were taken from a human donor in good health (CMV status not recorded). Some clones in this sample may be carry-over from other donors' samples. Both conserved end residues are part of each CDR3. D genes are given only for firm matches. Some rows have no size entry. The others give once, few or many, or a class for an expanded clone.

D gene	J gene	clone size	V gene	CDR3 DNA	CDR3 protein
-	TRBJ2-1	-	TRBV14	TGTGCCAGCAGCCAAGGAGGGGGGCAGTTCTTC	CASSQGGGQFF
-	TRBJ1-5	many	TRBV7-2	TGTGCCAGCAGCTTATGGGACAATAATCAGCCCCAGCATTTT	CASSLWDNNQPQHF
TRBD1	TRBJ2-5	-	TRBV4-1	TGCGCCAGCAGCCACCAGATAGGGGACAGGGTATCGGAGACCCAGTACTTC	CASSHQIGDRVSETQYF
TRBD2	TRBJ2-3	-	TRBV25-1	TGTGCCAGCTCCGGACTAGCCCAGGATCCTAATACGCAGTATTTT	CASSGLAQDPNTQYF
-	TRBJ2-3	many	TRBV7-2	TGTGCCAGCAGCTTTCCCCGGGACAAAAGCACAGATACGCAGTATTTT	CASSFPRDKSTDTQYF
-	TRBJ1-3	few	TRBV25-1	TGTGCCAGCAGTGAATGGAGCTCAACTGGAAACACCATATATTTT	CASSEWSSTGNTIYF
TRBD1	TRBJ1-5	many	TRBV7-9	TGTGCCAGCAGCTTTCAGGGGGATCAGCCCCAGCATTTT	CASSFQGDQPQHF
TRBD1	TRBJ1-6	many	TRBV28	TGTGCCAGCAGTTTAACGGGACAGGGCGGTTCACCCCTCCACTTT	CASSLTGQGGSPLHF
TRBD2	TRBJ2-1	-	TRBV20-1	TGCAGTGCTAGGAGCGGGGGTGCCTACAATGAGCAGTTCTTC	CSARSGGAYNEQFF
-	TRBJ1-4	few	TRBV4-1	TGCGCCAGCAGCCTTTGGACAGCAACTAATGAAAAACTGTTTTTT	CASSLWTATNEKLFF
-	TRBJ2-3	many	TRBV7-2	TGTGCCAGCAGCGTAAACAGGGTATCAGATACGCAGTATTTT	CASSVNRVSDTQYF
-	TRBJ2-2	few	TRBV24-1	TGTGCCACCAGTGACCGTGACCCGAACACCGGGGAGCTGTTTTTT	CATSDRDPNTGELFF
TRBD2	TRBJ2-1	many	TRBV7-3	TGTGCCAGCAGCCATACGGGACTAGCGGGGCCCTACAATGAGCAGTTCTTC	CASSHTGLAGPYNEQFF
-	TRBJ1-5	many	TRBV12-3/TRBV12-4	TGTGCCAGCACCCTGGGGGGATACTATGAAAATCCCACTGATCGCAATCAGCCCCAGCATTTT	CASTLGGYYENPTDRNQPQHF
-	TRBJ1-2	many	TRBV7-9	TGTGCCAGCAGCCCACGGGACGCTTATGGCTACACCTTC	CASSPRDAYGYTF
-	TRBJ1-1	-	TRBV19	TGTGCCAGTAGGTTCAGGGGCCCGAACACTGAAGCTTTCTTT	CASRFRGPNTEAFF
TRBD2	TRBJ2-3	many	TRBV7-9	TGTGCCAGCAGCTCCCACCTACGACTAGCGGGGGGCACAGATACGCAGTATTTT	CASSSHLRLAGGTDTQYF
-	TRBJ1-1	-	TRBV6-5	TGTGCCAGCAGTGCCTCCTGGACCGGACCAAACACTGAAGCTTTCTTT	CASSASWTGPNTEAFF
TRBD2	TRBJ2-1	few	TRBV20-1	TGCAGTGCTAGATCCCCAGCGGGGGGTAATGAGCAGTTCTTC	CSARSPAGGNEQFF
-	TRBJ2-3	-	TRBV4-1	TGCGCCAGCAGCCAAGGAGGGGGGCGGGCAGATACGCAGTATTTT	CASSQGGGRADTQYF
-	TRBJ2-3	-	TRBV27	TGTGCCAGCAATCTCATGGGGGGAACAGATACGCAGTATTTT	CASNLMGGTDTQYF
-	TRBJ2-1	-	TRBV27	TGTGCCAGCAGTTTGGGGGTGCTATGGGGAGAGCAGTTCTTC	CASSLGVLWGEQFF
TRBD1	TRBJ2-7	few	TRBV7-7	TGTGCTAGCAGCTGGACAGGGACCGGCGAGCAGTACTTC	CASSWTGTGEQYF
-	TRBJ2-1	-	TRBV4-1	TGCGCCAGCAGCCAAGCCATAGGGGAGCAGTTCTTC	CASSQAIGEQFF
TRBD1	TRBJ1-2	once	TRBV13	TGTGCCAGCAGCCCCCAGAGAAGGGGGCACGTTAGGAGCGGCTACACCTTC	CASSPQRRGHVRSGYTF
-	TRBJ2-1	few	TRBV7-2	TGTGCCAGCAGCTTAGGATTTGGAGGGGGGGGGCGAAATGAGCAGTTCTTC	CASSLGFGGGGRNEQFF
-	TRBJ1-2	-	TRBV7-6	TGTGCCAACAGCTTAGTGGGGAACTATGGCTACACCTTC	CANSLVGNYGYTF
-	TRBJ2-7	many	TRBV19	TGTGCCAGTAGTATAATTCAGGATAATACCTACGAGCAGTACTTC	CASSIIQDNTYEQYF
-	TRBJ2-1	-	TRBV7-7	TGTGCTAGCAGCGGTTCCAGGGGTAATGAGCAGTTCTTC	CASSGSRGNEQFF
-	TRBJ2-1	many	TRBV24-1	TGTGCCACCAGTGATGGCAGGGAAGTTTTCGATGAGCAGTTCTTC	CATSDGREVFDEQFF
TRBD2	TRBJ2-1	-	TRBV28	TGTGCCAGCAGCCGCCAGCGGGGTAACAATGAGCAGTTCTTC	CASSRQRGNNEQFF
TRBD1	TRBJ2-5	-	TRBV4-2	TGTGCCAGCAGCCCACCGGGACAGACTCAAGAGACCCAGTACTTC	CASSPPGQTQETQYF
-	TRBJ1-1	few	TRBV19	TGTGCCAGTAGTATTTCTGGGGTAACTGAAGCTTTCTTT	CASSISGVTEAFF
-	TRBJ2-7	-	TRBV5-6	TGTGCCAGCAGCTACCTTACAGGTTTGAGCTCCTACGAGCAGTACTTC	CASSYLTGLSSYEQYF